The rows below give T cell receptor beta chains drawn from one sample of a study of blood T cell repertoires in COVID-19. Produced via immunoSEQ multiplex PCR; TCRdb's table is partial and in-frame only. The sample carries fewer than 400,000 clones, approximately 87% recorded once. What was sequenced was PBMCs or T cells enriched from blood (not recorded which). Receptors originate from a woman between 45 and 60 years old who had recovered from COVID-19. The CDR3 runs from the conserved cysteine through the conserved F or W. D genes are given only for firm matches. The size field is filled for only some rows; it gives once, few, many or a size class.

d_call	j_call	v_call	clone_size	cdr3_aa	cdr3_nt
TRBD2	TRBJ2-2	TRBV5-6	.	CASSVGLAGEFGELFF	TGTGCCAGCAGCGTCGGACTAGCGGGGGAATTCGGGGAGCTGTTTTTT
.	TRBJ1-2	TRBV2	.	CASSPRVSSSGYTF	TGTGCCAGCAGCCCCAGGGTTTCATCATCGGGCTACACCTTC
.	TRBJ1-4	TRBV7-8	.	CASSTGTTLINEKLFF	TGTGCCAGCAGCACCGGGACAACCTTAATTAATGAAAAACTGTTTTTT
.	TRBJ1-1	TRBV7-9	.	CASSWDTPQAFF	TGTGCCAGCAGCTGGGACACCCCCCAAGCTTTCTTT
TRBD1	TRBJ1-1	TRBV7-6	.	CASSPTSDRGSTEAFF	TGTGCCAGCAGCCCTACGTCGGACAGGGGGAGCACTGAAGCTTTCTTT
TRBD1	TRBJ1-3	TRBV5-6	.	CASSSRTGRAGNTIYF	TGTGCCAGCAGCTCTCGGACAGGGCGGGCTGGAAACACCATATATTTT
TRBD1	TRBJ1-1	TRBV19	.	CASRTTGGNTEAFF	TGTGCCAGTAGGACAACAGGGGGGAACACTGAAGCTTTCTTT
.	TRBJ1-4	TRBV2	.	CASRWTATNEKLFF	TGTGCCAGCAGATGGACAGCAACTAATGAAAAACTGTTTTTT
.	TRBJ1-6	TRBV4-2	once	CASSLGEVHSPLHF	TGTGCCAGCAGTCTCGGAGAGGTTCATTCACCCCTCCACTTT
.	TRBJ1-2	TRBV7-9	few	CASSPYGANYGYTF	TGTGCCAGCAGCCCCTACGGAGCTAACTATGGCTACACCTTC
.	TRBJ2-5	TRBV2	.	CASQEHNPQYF	TGTGCCAGCCAGGAACATAATCCTCAGTACTTC
.	TRBJ2-5	TRBV7-6	.	CASSLRPAGPIYSIGETQYF	TGTGCCAGCAGCTTAAGGCCAGCGGGCCCTATTTATTCGATCGGAGAGACCCAGTACTTC
.	TRBJ1-2	TRBV11-1	few	CASSPGQNYGYTF	TGTGCCAGCAGCCCCGGACAGAACTATGGCTACACCTTC
.	TRBJ1-1	TRBV7-9	few	CASSPRTDLTTEAFF	TGTGCCAGCAGCCCACGGACAGACTTAACCACTGAAGCTTTCTTT
.	TRBJ1-2	TRBV10-3	.	CAISEDHYGYTF	TGTGCCATTTCAGAGGATCACTATGGCTACACCTTC
TRBD1	TRBJ2-2	TRBV9	.	CASSLTWTGGTGELFF	TGTGCCAGCAGCTTAACCTGGACAGGTGGCACCGGGGAGCTGTTTTTT
.	TRBJ2-1	TRBV7-3	.	CASTWRESSYNEQFF	TGTGCCAGCACTTGGAGGGAGAGCTCCTACAATGAGCAGTTCTTC
TRBD1	TRBJ2-5	TRBV6-5	.	CASRTAGGWETQYF	TGTGCCAGCAGGACCGCAGGGGGCTGGGAGACCCAGTACTTC
TRBD1	TRBJ1-2	TRBV5-5	once	CASTVGQGAFGYTF	TGTGCCAGCACCGTGGGACAGGGGGCCTTTGGCTACACCTTC
TRBD1	TRBJ2-5	TRBV19	.	CASSSRVTGKETQYF	TGTGCCAGTAGTAGCCGGGTGACAGGGAAAGAGACCCAGTACTTC
.	TRBJ1-1	TRBV4-1	once	CASSPRESRIGAFF	TGCGCCAGCAGCCCCAGGGAATCCCGGATCGGGGCTTTCTTT
.	TRBJ1-1	TRBV19	.	CASSRRGLDSEAFF	TGTGCCAGTAGTCGGCGCGGCCTCGACAGCGAAGCTTTCTTT
TRBD1	TRBJ1-1	TRBV28	few	CASSLEGAGTEAFF	TGTGCCAGCAGTCTTGAGGGGGCCGGGACTGAAGCTTTCTTT
.	TRBJ1-2	TRBV7-2	.	CASPPLGHPNYGYTF	TGTGCCAGCCCCCCCTTGGGACACCCAAACTATGGCTACACCTTC
TRBD1	TRBJ2-7	TRBV11-2	.	CASSLGGTGYHEQYF	TGTGCCAGCAGCTTGGGTGGGACAGGGTACCACGAGCAGTACTTC
.	TRBJ1-5	TRBV6-1	.	CASSDRANQPQHF	TGTGCCAGCAGTGACAGGGCCAATCAGCCCCAGCATTTT
.	TRBJ1-1	TRBV29-1	few	CSVAAQMNTEAFF	TGCAGTGTCGCGGCCCAGATGAACACTGAAGCTTTCTTT
TRBD1	TRBJ1-5	TRBV5-1	.	CATGGGQGARGGNQPQHF	TGCGCCACCGGGGGCGGCCAGGGGGCGCGAGGAGGCAATCAGCCCCAGCATTTT
.	TRBJ2-5	TRBV6-5	.	CASSLGGSQETQYF	TGTGCCAGCAGTTTAGGCGGATCTCAAGAGACCCAGTACTTC
.	TRBJ2-7	TRBV2	.	CASTRSWREQYF	TGTGCCAGCACTCGTAGCTGGCGCGAGCAGTACTTC
TRBD1	TRBJ1-6	TRBV2	.	CARQGGSTSSYNSPLHF	TGTGCACGCCAGGGGGGCTCGACAAGCTCCTATAATTCACCCCTCCACTTT
TRBD1	TRBJ2-2	TRBV7-9	.	CASSHFRDRYTGELFF	TGTGCCAGCAGCCACTTCCGGGACAGATACACCGGGGAGCTGTTTTTT
.	TRBJ1-1	TRBV6-5	once	CASSYSPGSTEAFF	TGTGCCAGCAGTTACTCCCCGGGGAGCACTGAAGCTTTCTTT
.	TRBJ1-1	TRBV4-2	.	CASSRAGPMNTEAFF	TGTGCCAGCAGCCGCGCAGGGCCCATGAACACTGAAGCTTTCTTT
TRBD1	TRBJ1-6	TRBV6-5	.	CASRDRGNSPLHF	TGTGCCAGCAGGGACAGGGGGAATTCACCCCTCCACTTT
.	TRBJ2-3	TRBV14	.	CASSPPGRGTDTQYF	TGTGCCAGCAGCCCTCCGGGCAGGGGCACAGATACGCAGTATTTT
.	TRBJ2-7	TRBV11-2	.	CASSLLRRGTTSYEQYF	TGTGCCAGCAGCTTATTAAGGAGGGGAACCACCTCCTACGAGCAGTACTTC
TRBD1	TRBJ2-5	TRBV7-2	.	CASSLTGIKETQYF	TGTGCCAGCAGCCTGACAGGGATTAAGGAGACCCAGTACTTC
.	TRBJ2-6	TRBV27	.	CASSPGQVLRVGANVLTF	TGTGCCAGCAGTCCGGGACAAGTCCTCCGGGTTGGGGCCAACGTCCTGACTTTC
TRBD2	TRBJ2-7	TRBV3-1/TRBV3-2	.	CASSQLGTSGGRPYEQYF	TGTGCCAGCAGCCAATTGGGGACTAGCGGGGGACGACCCTACGAGCAGTACTTC